Below, 30 T cell receptor beta chains from the same sample are listed, as sequenced in a study of cytotoxic CD8 clonotypes in ibrutinib-treated CLL. Assay used: immunoSEQ multiplex PCR; TCRdb lists only in-frame clones, some missing. Of around 150,000 clones listed, around 81% are singletons. The specimen was PBMCs, collected after 36 months of ibrutinib treatment. These receptors all come from a human donor with chronic lymphocytic leukemia.

V usage is TRBV5-1 and J usage is TRBJ2-6; unclear D gene. The CDR3 has 18 amino acids. CDR1 is SGHRS and CDR2 is YFSETQ in the germline V gene. V gave up 0 bases and J gave up 4 bases, with 17 bases separating them. The DNA for the CDR3 is TGCGCCAGCAGCTTGGCGGGCAGTCCCTGGCGAGGGGCCAACGTCCTGACTTTC. This sequence encodes CASSLAGSPWRGANVLTF. Filled out from reference TRBV5-1 and TRBJ2-6, the complete variable domain reads KAGVTQTPRYLIKTRGQQVTLSCSPISGHRSVSWYQQTPGQGLQFLFEYFSETQRNKGNFPGRFSGRQFSNSRSEMNVSTLELGDSALYLCASSLAGSPWRGANVLTFGAGSRLTVL.

The V and J genes are TRBV6-5 and TRBJ2-1, with 7 bases identical to TRBD2. V gave up 2 bases and J gave up 6 bases; unmatched junction bases: 4. The CDR3 totals 14 residues. CDR1 and CDR2 from the germline V gene are MNHEY and SVGAGI. Here the CDR3 reads CASSYPPGGNEQFF. In DNA, the CDR3 is TGTGCCAGCAGTTACCCCCCGGGGGGCAATGAGCAGTTCTTC.

CDR3 nucleotide sequence: TGTGCCAGCAGCTTATTTCGAATAAAGACAGGGGGCACCGGGGAGCTGTTTTTT. This translates into CASSLFRIKTGGTGELFF. The chain links TRBV7-9 to TRBJ2-2, with TRBD1 matching 9 bases. Germline V lookup: CDR1 SEHNR, CDR2 FQNEAQ (reference sequence). The CDR3 runs to 18 residues. The V gene end was trimmed by 2 bases and the J gene end by 4 bases; junction bases not matched to a gene: 11.

V gene TRBV19 combines with J gene TRBJ1-1, with D tentatively TRBD1 (6 bases). The CDR3 loop spans 14 amino acids. The V gene lost 7 bases and the J gene lost 4 bases, with 16 bases spanning the gap. Germline CDR1 reads LNHDA; CDR2 reads SQIVND (reference sequence). The CDR3 spells CASMRYRVLTEAFF. DNA for the CDR3: TGTGCCAGTATGCGGTACAGGGTCCTCACTGAAGCTTTCTTT.

The genes are TRBV25-1 and TRBJ1-2; D gene uncertain. The CDR3 length is 12 residues. V was trimmed by 4 bases and J by 3 bases, leaving 6 bases between them. Germline V gives CDR1 MGHDK, CDR2 SYGVNS. The CDR3 region is CASSANYYGYTF. The CDR3 region has the DNA TGTGCCAGCAGTGCGAATTACTATGGCTACACCTTC.

The chain couples TRBV30 to TRBJ1-2, with no clear D. This CDR3 region has 12 residues. Trimming removed 0 bases at V and 5 bases at J, with 7 bases between. Germline values: CDR1 GTSNPN, CDR2 SVGIG (reference sequence). Written as DNA, the CDR3 is TGTGCCTGGAGTGTGGGGTGGTATGGCTACACCTTC. Protein product: CAWSVGWYGYTF.

V is TRBV6-1 and J is TRBJ1-4; 10 positions agree with TRBD1. The CDR3 is made up of 12 amino acids. With 11 bases clipped from V and 14 bases from J, the junction kept 11 bases outside the gene matches. Germline values: CDR1 MNHNS, CDR2 SASEGT. In DNA, the CDR3 is TGTGCCGCGGGACAGGGGATCGGAAAGCTGTTTTTT. This gives the protein CAAGQGIGKLFF.

CDR3 sequence reads: CASKSGGAHEQFF. CDR3 coding DNA: TGTGCCAGTAAAAGCGGGGGGGCCCATGAGCAGTTCTTC. J is TRBJ2-1 and V is TRBV19, with TRBD2 matching over 10 bases. This CDR3 is 13 amino acids long. CDR1 and CDR2 from the germline V gene are LNHDA and SQIVND (reference sequence). V was clipped by 7 bases and J by 8 bases; unmatched bases: 5.

The gene calls are TRBV6-1 and TRBJ2-7; 8 nucleotides agree with TRBD1. Trimming at V came to 7 bases and at J to 4 bases, leaving 12 bases not matched to a gene. The germline CDR1 and CDR2 sequences are MNHNS and SASEGT. CDR3 size: 15 residues. Written as DNA, the CDR3 is TGTGCCAGCACCCAAAGGAGACAGGGGAGATACGAGCAGTACTTC. This sequence encodes CASTQRRQGRYEQYF.

The chain links TRBV19 to TRBJ1-5, with 8 bases that match TRBD1. J gave up 0 bases and V 4 bases, and 8 bases lay outside the gene matches. This CDR3 has 17 amino acids. Germline CDR1 LNHDA, CDR2 SQIVND (reference sequence). CDR3 nucleotides: TGTGCCAGTAGTAGGCAGGGGGCAGCCATTAGCAATCAGCCCCAGCATTTT. This sequence encodes CASSRQGAAISNQPQHF.

V is TRBV6-1 and J is TRBJ1-5; 7 bases line up with TRBD1. Germline CDR1 reads MNHNS; CDR2 reads SASEGT. V trimming: 7 bases; J trimming: 5 bases; junction bases outside the gene matches: 8. The length of the CDR3 is 14 residues. In DNA form, the CDR3 reads TGTGCCAGCACCAAGAGGGACAGATATCAGCCCCAGCATTTT. It codes for CASTKRDRYQPQHF.

The chain uses TRBV7-9 and TRBJ2-3; 10 positions match TRBD2. Germline CDR1 is SEHNR and CDR2 is FQNEAQ (reference sequence). The CDR3 length is 16 residues. With 5 bases clipped from V and 2 bases from J, the junction kept 7 bases outside the gene matches. The CDR3 protein is CASSELAGLYTDTQYF. The CDR3 bases are TGTGCCAGCAGCGAACTAGCGGGGTTATACACAGATACGCAGTATTTT. The whole variable domain, remainder taken from reference TRBV7-9 and TRBJ2-3, is DTGVSQNPRHKITKRGQNVTFRCDPISEHNRLYWYRQTLGQGPEFLTYFQNEAQLEKSRLLSDRFSAERPKGSFSTLEIQRTEQGDSAMYLCASSELAGLYTDTQYFGPGTRLTVL.

J is TRBJ2-1 and V is TRBV20-1; D is ambiguous. Trimming removed 5 bases at V and 8 bases at J, with 10 bases between. Germline lookup yields CDR1 DFQATT and CDR2 SNEGSKA (reference sequence). CDR3 length: 11 residues. In nucleotides, the CDR3 is TGCAGTGCTGCAAGGAGCGATGAGCAGTTCTTC. It encodes CSAARSDEQFF.

The chain employs TRBV6-5 and TRBJ1-5; 7 bases line up with TRBD1. V lost 6 bases, J lost 5 bases, and 1 base stayed unmatched. Germline-derived CDR1 and CDR2 are MNHEY and SVGAGI. There are 12 residues in the CDR3. Here the CDR3 reads CASRTGDQPQHF. The DNA of the CDR3 is TGTGCCAGCAGAACAGGGGATCAGCCCCAGCATTTT.

The V call is TRBV5-6, the J call TRBJ2-3; D gene ambiguous. V lost 4 bases, J lost 1 base, and 10 bases lay in between. Per germline, CDR1 SGHDT and CDR2 YYEEEE. The CDR3 is made up of 14 amino acids. CDR3 in amino acids: CASSRVIGTDTQYF. For the CDR3, the DNA is TGTGCCAGCAGCCGAGTTATCGGCACAGATACGCAGTATTTT. The whole variable domain, filled in from reference TRBV5-6 and TRBJ2-3, reads DAGVTQSPTHLIKTRGQQVTLRCSPKSGHDTVSWYQQALGQGPQFIFQYYEEEERQRGNFPDRFSGHQFPNYSSELNVNALLLGDSALYLCASSRVIGTDTQYFGPGTRLTVL.

The J gene is TRBJ1-3, the V gene TRBV9; a weak D match, TRBD1 (6 bases). Trimming took 3 bases from V and 4 from J, leaving 11 bases between them. The CDR3 length is 14 residues. From germline, CDR1 is SGDLS and CDR2 YYNGEE. The CDR3 protein is CASSGRQAGNTIYF. Written as DNA, the CDR3 is TGTGCCAGCAGCGGGAGACAGGCCGGAAACACCATATATTTT.

V is TRBV19 and J is TRBJ2-7, with 11 bases aligning to TRBD2. The germline V gene has CDR1 LNHDA and CDR2 SQIVND (reference sequence). Trimming at V came to 1 base and at J to 2 bases, leaving 4 bases not matched to a gene. The CDR3 is 16 residues long. DNA for the CDR3: TGTGCCAGTAGTATAGCCGGGACTAGCGGTACCTACGAGCAGTACTTC. Encoded protein: CASSIAGTSGTYEQYF.

The chain has TRBV30 and TRBJ1-4, with 12 bases fitting TRBD1. Germline assignment: CDR1 GTSNPN and CDR2 SVGIG (reference sequence). This CDR3 spans 15 amino acids. V was pared by 0 bases and J by 8 bases, with 4 bases of the junction left unmatched. This CDR3 reads CAWSVGTGGPEKLFF. The CDR3 DNA is TGTGCCTGGAGTGTCGGGACAGGGGGCCCGGAAAAACTGTTTTTT.

V usage is TRBV25-1 and J usage is TRBJ2-7; TRBD2 aligns across 14 bases. Germline V gene lookup returns CDR1 MGHDK and CDR2 SYGVNS. Trimming took 3 bases from V and 3 from J; bases not matched to a gene: 7. The CDR3 totals 17 residues. This chain's CDR3 is CASSDLGLAGESYEQYF. The CDR3 nucleotides read TGTGCCAGCAGTGATCTGGGACTAGCGGGAGAGAGCTACGAGCAGTACTTC.

The J gene is TRBJ2-7, the V gene TRBV11-1; 8 nucleotides line up with TRBD1. Germline V lookup: CDR1 SGHAT, CDR2 FQDESV (reference sequence). Trimming removed 6 bases from V and 4 bases from J; junction bases left unmatched: 8. The CDR3 has 14 amino acids. This chain's CDR3 is CASRGQGRFYEQYF. CDR3 bases: TGTGCCAGCAGAGGACAGGGCCGTTTTTACGAGCAGTACTTC.

The V and J genes are TRBV7-7 and TRBJ2-5, with D perhaps TRBD1 (5 bases). The CDR3 spans 13 residues. Trimming took 3 bases from V and 4 from J, leaving 9 bases between them. Germline lookup yields CDR1 SSHAT and CDR2 FNYEAQ (reference sequence). The CDR3 nucleotides are TGTGCCAGCAGCTTCCAGGGAAGAGAGACCCAGTACTTC. It encodes CASSFQGRETQYF.

This clone has only a few counts. The junction and the germline gene differ at one end; a read error may be behind it. The J gene is TRBJ1-2, the V gene TRBV2, with 7 bases matching TRBD1. The CDR3 loop spans 12 amino acids. The germline V gene encodes CDR1 SNHLY and CDR2 FYNNEI. CDR3 residues: CASSEIIRQGAF. The CDR3 DNA reads TGTGCCAGCAGTGAGATAATTCGACAGGGCGCCTTC.

This clone was recorded only once. The V call is TRBV6-5, the J call TRBJ2-3; 7 nucleotides align to TRBD2. Looked up from germline, CDR1 is MNHEY and CDR2 is SVGAGI. V dropped 5 bases and J dropped 5; count of bases not matched to a gene: 4. The CDR3 has 13 amino acids. CDR3 nucleotide sequence: TGTGCCAGCAGTAAAGCGGGGTTAGATACGCAGTATTTT. Translation: CASSKAGLDTQYF.

The V and J genes are TRBV10-3 and TRBJ2-5, with TRBD1 matching over 12 bases. J was trimmed by 5 bases and V by 4 bases; bases with no gene match: 5. There are 15 residues in the CDR3. Germline V CDR1 and CDR2: ENHRY, SYGVKD. CDR3 nucleotides: TGTGCCATCAGTGCGGGACAGGGGGCCTGGGAGACCCAGTACTTC. Encoded protein: CAISAGQGAWETQYF.

The chain employs TRBV28 and TRBJ1-5, with D perhaps matching TRBD1 (5 bases). Germline V lookup: CDR1 MDHEN, CDR2 SYDVKM. The V and J ends lost 8 bases and 1 base respectively, with 15 bases between them. This CDR3 comprises 15 residues. The CDR3 spells CASHSWGMSNQPQHF. In DNA, the CDR3 is TGTGCCAGCCATTCGTGGGGGATGAGCAATCAGCCCCAGCATTTT. Complete variable domain (other parts from reference TRBV28 and TRBJ1-5): DVKVTQSSRYLVKRTGEKVFLECVQDMDHENMFWYRQDPGLGLRLIYFSYDVKMKEKGDIPEGYSVSREKKERFSLILESASTNQTSMYLCASHSWGMSNQPQHFGDGTRLSIL.

V is TRBV7-9 and J is TRBJ2-7, with D unclear. Germline CDR1 is SEHNR and CDR2 is FQNEAQ (reference sequence). The CDR3 spans 14 residues. V was clipped by 2 bases and J by 0 bases, with 8 bases between them. CDR3 sequence: CASSLYDDSYEQYF. DNA of the CDR3: TGTGCCAGCAGCTTATACGATGACTCCTACGAGCAGTACTTC.

As regards this clone: The junction does not match germline at one end; this may be a read error. The chain joins TRBV6-1 to TRBJ2-7; D may be TRBD2 (6 bases). This CDR3 region has 16 residues. Germline CDR1 is MNHNS and CDR2 is SASEGT. This CDR3 reads CAISGSGEDPSYEQYF. CDR3 sequence (DNA): TGTGCCATCAGTGGTTCGGGGGAGGATCCCTCCTACGAGCAGTACTTC.

This rearrangement joins TRBV4-2 to TRBJ2-1, with 12 nucleotides matching TRBD2. This CDR3 comprises 17 residues. Germline CDR1 is LGHNA and CDR2 is YNFKEQ. V was pared by 3 bases and J by 2 bases, with 5 bases of the junction left unmatched. As DNA, the CDR3 is TGTGCCAGCAGCCAGCGACTAGCGGGGGATACCTACAATGAGCAGTTCTTC. It encodes CASSQRLAGDTYNEQFF.

The gene calls are TRBV4-2 and TRBJ1-1; 7 bases are a match to TRBD1. CDR3 size: 16 residues. Germline V gives CDR1 LGHNA, CDR2 YNFKEQ. The trim removed 0 bases at V and 4 bases at J, leaving 8 bases unmatched. The CDR3 coding sequence is TGTGCCAGCAGCCAAGAGGAGACAGGGTGGGTCACTGAAGCTTTCTTT. This translates into CASSQEETGWVTEAFF.

The rearrangement links TRBV19 to TRBJ1-1; D remains ambiguous. This CDR3 region has 13 residues. Germline V lookup: CDR1 LNHDA, CDR2 SQIVND (reference sequence). The V gene lost 3 bases and the J gene lost 1 base, with 6 bases spanning the gap. CDR3 loop: CASSILQNTEAFF. In nucleotides, the CDR3 is TGTGCCAGTAGTATCTTACAGAACACTGAAGCTTTCTTT. The full variable domain, its missing parts supplied by reference TRBV19 and TRBJ1-1, is DGGITQSPKYLFRKEGQNVTLSCEQNLNHDAMYWYRQDPGQGLRLIYYSQIVNDFQKGDIAEGYSVSREKKESFPLTVTSAQKNPTAFYLCASSILQNTEAFFGQGTRLTVV.